The 20 T cell receptor beta chains in this list originate from one sample, sequenced in a study of Graves' ophthalmopathy and Graves' hyperthyroidism. RNA transcripts were the source from which TCR beta CDR3 regions were amplified. RT-PCR was first run with HTBI primers, then multiplex PCR in a second round. TCRdb passed the multiplex PCR reads through MiXCR, listing each CDR3 protein once. Of about 170,000 distinct CDR3 sequences in the sample, 37% were seen once. The sequenced sample consisted of peripheral blood. All receptors come from a woman aged 40 to 50 with Graves' ophthalmopathy.

V gene TRBV7-6 combines with J gene TRBJ2-7; perhaps TRBD2 as D (6 bases). The germline gives CDR1 SGHVS, CDR2 FNYEAQ. This CDR3 is built from 13 residues. Between the trimmed V and J ends, which lost 5 bases and 6 bases, there was a span of 14 bases. CDR3 region: CASSVARGSEQYF. CDR3 DNA sequence: TGTGCCAGCAGCGTCGCGCGGGGATCCGAGCAGTACTTC.

The chain employs TRBV7-3 and TRBJ2-5; 7 bases align to TRBD2. V lost 1 base and J lost 4; bases outside the gene matches: 9. Germline V gives CDR1 SGHTA, CDR2 FQGTGA. This CDR3 spans 16 amino acids. CDR3 in DNA: TGTGCCAGCAGCTTAAAGGAGCGGGGAATGGGAGAGACCCAGTACTTC. Translation: CASSLKERGMGETQYF.

This clonotype occurred a few times. The CDR3 DNA is TGTGCCAGCAGCTTAGTGTCGGAACAGGATCGCCAAGAGACCCAGTACTTC. Protein sequence: CASSLVSEQDRQETQYF. The chain carries TRBV7-8 and TRBJ2-5, with D tentatively TRBD1 (5 bases). CDR3 length equals 17 residues. Trimming removed 1 base at V and 1 base at J, with 16 bases between. CDR1 and CDR2 from the germline V gene are SGHVS and FQNEAQ.

This clonotype was seen ten or more times. The DNA of the CDR3 is TGTGCCAGCAGTTTATCGGTGGCAGGCTCCTACGAGCAGTACTTC. It is translated as CASSLSVAGSYEQYF. The chain has TRBV27 and TRBJ2-7; D gene unclear. The V gene lost 0 bases and the J gene lost 0 bases, with 9 bases spanning the gap. CDR3 size: 15 residues. CDR1 and CDR2 (germline): MNHEY, SMNVEV (reference sequence).

This clonotype has a count of ten or more. V gene TRBV7-3 combines with J gene TRBJ2-5, with TRBD2 identical over 7 bases. There are 15 residues in the CDR3. V was clipped by 4 bases and J by 1 base; unmatched bases: 6. Per germline, CDR1 SGHTA and CDR2 FQGTGA. The CDR3 is CASSYQAGTQETQYF. In DNA, the CDR3 is TGTGCCAGCAGCTATCAAGCGGGGACCCAAGAGACCCAGTACTTC.

This clonotype was counted many times. This chain joins TRBV19 and TRBJ1-1; 8 bases map to TRBD1. The germline CDR1 and CDR2 sequences are LNHDA and SQIVND (reference sequence). The CDR3 is 16 residues long. The trim removed 7 bases at V and 5 bases at J, leaving 15 bases unmatched. The CDR3: CASTIKRTDRGTEAFF. The CDR3 nucleotides are TGTGCCAGTACAATTAAAAGAACCGACAGGGGAACTGAAGCTTTCTTT. The full variable domain, completed using reference TRBV19 and TRBJ1-1, is DGGITQSPKYLFRKEGQNVTLSCEQNLNHDAMYWYRQDPGQGLRLIYYSQIVNDFQKGDIAEGYSVSREKKESFPLTVTSAQKNPTAFYLCASTIKRTDRGTEAFFGQGTRLTVV.

This clonotype has more than one count but fewer than ten. The rearrangement joins TRBV2 to TRBJ1-3, with no clear D. The CDR3 runs 14 residues. Trimming pared 5 bases from V and 5 bases from J, leaving 13 bases between. CDR1 and CDR2 (germline): SNHLY, FYNNEI. This CDR3 is CASSLHHDRNTIYF. For the CDR3, the DNA is TGTGCCAGCAGTCTCCATCATGATAGAAACACCATATATTTT.

Turning to this clonotype: Relative to the germline gene, one junction end is altered; a read error may explain this. This CDR3 reads CAISQSGQGGHEQYF. The CDR3 coding sequence is TGTGCCATCAGTCAGTCCGGACAGGGGGGCCACGAGCAGTACTTC. The V call is TRBV10-3, the J call TRBJ2-7, with 10 nucleotides matching TRBD1. CDR1 is ENHRY and CDR2 is SYGVKD in the germline V gene. CDR3 length: 15 residues.

This clonotype was observed many times. This chain links TRBV6-2 or TRBV6-3 with TRBJ1-1, with TRBD1 as a possible D gene (5 bases). From germline, CDR1 is MNHEY and CDR2 SVGEGT. The CDR3 extends over 14 amino acids. Between the trimmed V and J ends, which lost 4 bases and 11 bases, there was a span of 20 bases. CDR3 region: CASSCSGTGLRAFF. The CDR3 coding sequence is TGTGCCAGCAGTTGCTCAGGGACGGGCCTAAGGGCTTTCTTT.

This chain uses TRBV6-2 or TRBV6-3 with TRBJ2-7; D gene unclear. Germline loops: CDR1 MNHEY, CDR2 SVGEGT. The CDR3 is 20 residues long. V was trimmed by 0 bases and J by 7 bases, leaving 31 bases between them. The CDR3 loop is CASSYSSSLMSHGQGWEQYF. The DNA for the CDR3 is TGTGCCAGCAGTTACTCCTCCTCCTTAATGTCACACGGCCAAGGGTGGGAGCAGTACTTC.

The rearrangement uses TRBV24-1 and TRBJ2-5, with D maybe TRBD1 (6 bases). Germline V gene data show CDR1 as KGHDR and CDR2 as SFDVKD. This CDR3 contains 13 residues. V dropped 7 bases and J dropped 5 bases, with 13 bases sitting between them. As DNA, the CDR3 is TGTGCCACCAGCAAAGGGGGTTTGGAGACCCAGTACTTC. Translated: CATSKGGLETQYF.

In this sample, this clonotype turned up a few times. The chain joins TRBV7-2 to TRBJ2-5, with 12 bases matching TRBD2. The ends lost 4 bases at V and 4 bases at J; junction bases unmatched: 1. The germline V gene encodes CDR1 SGHTA and CDR2 FQGNSA. The CDR3 loop spans 14 amino acids. This CDR3 reads CASSSGLAGETQYF. CDR3 nucleotide sequence: TGTGCCAGCAGCTCGGGACTAGCGGGAGAGACCCAGTACTTC.

A single count supports this clonotype. The V and J genes are TRBV12-3 or TRBV12-4 and TRBJ2-7, with D possibly TRBD2 on 6 matching bases. The CDR3 runs 14 residues. Trimming removed 2 bases at V and 2 bases at J, with 10 bases between. The CDR3 DNA sequence: TGTGCCAGCAGTTTAACCGGGAGCACCTACGAGCAGTACTTC. This gives the protein CASSLTGSTYEQYF.

The rearrangement joins TRBV12-3 or TRBV12-4 to TRBJ2-5; D is possibly TRBD1 or TRBD2 (5 bases each). Trimming cost V 6 bases and J 0 bases, with 14 bases left between them. This CDR3 has 15 amino acids. The CDR3 DNA follows: TGTGCCAGCAGCCCGCCCGGGACGGACCAAGAGACCCAGTACTTC. It is translated as CASSPPGTDQETQYF.

This clonotype has a count of ten or more. J is TRBJ2-5 and V is TRBV5-1, with a possible D match to TRBD1 (6 bases). This CDR3 spans 16 amino acids. Looked up from germline, CDR1 is SGHRS and CDR2 is YFSETQ. V was trimmed by 4 bases and J by 4 bases, leaving 20 bases between them. CDR3 sequence: CASSTQPGHKRETQYF. The CDR3, as DNA: TGCGCCAGCAGCACACAGCCGGGACACAAAAGAGAGACCCAGTACTTC.

The chain couples TRBV7-9 to TRBJ1-5, with D uncertain. Trimming pared 5 bases from V and 11 bases from J, leaving 16 bases between. From germline, CDR1 is SEHNR and CDR2 FQNEAQ (reference sequence). The CDR3 consists of 13 residues. CDR3: CASSHDSATAQHF. The CDR3 coding sequence is TGTGCCAGCAGCCACGACTCCGCCACGGCCCAGCATTTT.

This clonotype was found many times. V and J are TRBV20-1 and TRBJ1-2; D possibly corresponds to TRBD1 (5 bases). The CDR3 contains 14 residues. Germline assignment: CDR1 DFQATT and CDR2 SNEGSKA (reference sequence). The germline V and J ends were trimmed by 0 bases and 8 bases, with 16 bases remaining between them. The CDR3 DNA reads as TGCAGTGCTAGAGATCTAAACAGGCCTTGGGGCTACACCTTC. Translating gives CSARDLNRPWGYTF.

This clonotype was seen repeatedly, ten times or more. The chain uses TRBV3-1 and TRBJ2-5, with 7 bases lining up with TRBD2. There are 16 residues in the CDR3. Germline CDR1 reads LGHDT; CDR2 reads YNNKEL (reference sequence). Losses at the gene ends were 1 base for V and 2 bases for J; bases not matched to a gene: 7. The CDR3 protein is CASSQARGRIQETQYF. In DNA form, the CDR3 reads TGTGCCAGCAGCCAAGCTCGCGGGAGAATACAAGAGACCCAGTACTTC.

The J gene is TRBJ2-5, the V gene TRBV28; 10 bases fit TRBD1. The CDR3 spans 15 residues. V shed 6 bases and J 5 bases; nucleotides not matched to a gene: 9. Germline CDR1 reads MDHEN; CDR2 reads SYDVKM. The CDR3: CASRRDRGGQETQYF. The CDR3 bases are TGTGCCAGCAGGAGGGACAGGGGAGGTCAGGAGACCCAGTACTTC.

This clonotype appeared a few times. V usage is TRBV12-3 or TRBV12-4 and J usage is TRBJ1-3; D is ambiguous. The CDR3 is made up of 12 amino acids. Trimming took off 1 base at V and 5 bases at J, with 3 bases between the two ends. The CDR3 nucleotides read TGTGCCAGCAGTTTAGGGCGAAACACCATATATTTT. Its translation is CASSLGRNTIYF.